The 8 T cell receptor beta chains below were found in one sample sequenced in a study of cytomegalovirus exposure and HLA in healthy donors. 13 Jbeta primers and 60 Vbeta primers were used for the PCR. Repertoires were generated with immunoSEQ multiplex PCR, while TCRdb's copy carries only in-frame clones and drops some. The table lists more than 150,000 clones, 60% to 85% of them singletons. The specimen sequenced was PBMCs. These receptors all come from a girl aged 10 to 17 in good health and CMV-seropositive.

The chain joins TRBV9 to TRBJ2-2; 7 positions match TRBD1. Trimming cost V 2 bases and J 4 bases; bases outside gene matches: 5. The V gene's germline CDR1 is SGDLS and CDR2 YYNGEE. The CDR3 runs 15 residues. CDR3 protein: CASSVMGQLTGELFF. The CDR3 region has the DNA TGTGCCAGCAGCGTGATGGGACAGCTCACCGGGGAGCTGTTTTTT.

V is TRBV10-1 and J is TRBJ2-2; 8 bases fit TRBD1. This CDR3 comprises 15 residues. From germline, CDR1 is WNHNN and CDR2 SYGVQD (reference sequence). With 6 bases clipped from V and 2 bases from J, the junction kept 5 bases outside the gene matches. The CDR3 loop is CASSRDRKNTGELFF. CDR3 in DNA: TGCGCCAGCAGCCGGGACAGGAAAAACACCGGGGAGCTGTTTTTT.

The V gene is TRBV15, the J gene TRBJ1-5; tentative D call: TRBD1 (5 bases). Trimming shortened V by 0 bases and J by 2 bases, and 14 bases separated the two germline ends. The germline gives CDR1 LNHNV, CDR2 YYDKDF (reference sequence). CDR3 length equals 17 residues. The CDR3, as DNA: TGTGCCACCAGCAGAGATTGGGGGACGGGGGGCAATCAGCCCCAGCATTTT. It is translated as CATSRDWGTGGNQPQHF.

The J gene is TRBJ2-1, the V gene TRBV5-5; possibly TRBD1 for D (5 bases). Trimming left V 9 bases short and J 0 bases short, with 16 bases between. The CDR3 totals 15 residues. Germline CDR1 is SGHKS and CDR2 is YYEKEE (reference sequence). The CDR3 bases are TGTGCCACCACGGTGGGGCCGAGCTCCTACAATGAGCAGTTCTTC. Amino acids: CATTVGPSSYNEQFF.

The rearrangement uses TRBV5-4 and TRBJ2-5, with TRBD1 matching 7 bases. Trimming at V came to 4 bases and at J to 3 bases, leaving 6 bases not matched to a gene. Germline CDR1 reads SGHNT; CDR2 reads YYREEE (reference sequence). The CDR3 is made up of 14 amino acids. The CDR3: CASSRTGDEETQYF. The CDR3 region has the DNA TGTGCCAGCAGCCGGACAGGAGACGAAGAGACCCAGTACTTC.

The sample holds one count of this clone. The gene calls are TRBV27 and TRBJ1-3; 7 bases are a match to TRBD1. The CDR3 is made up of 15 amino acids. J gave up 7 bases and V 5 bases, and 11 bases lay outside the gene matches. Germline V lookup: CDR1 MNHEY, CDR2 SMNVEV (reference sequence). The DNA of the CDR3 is TGTGCCAGCAGTCTGACAGGGTGGAGTGGCAACACCATATATTTT. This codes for CASSLTGWSGNTIYF.

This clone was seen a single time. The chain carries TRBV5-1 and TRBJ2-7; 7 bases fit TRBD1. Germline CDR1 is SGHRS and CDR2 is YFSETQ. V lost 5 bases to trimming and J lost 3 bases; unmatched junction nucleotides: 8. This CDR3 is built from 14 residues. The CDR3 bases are TGCGCCAGCAGATTGAATGCAGGGGGCTACGAGCAGTACTTC. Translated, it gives CASRLNAGGYEQYF.

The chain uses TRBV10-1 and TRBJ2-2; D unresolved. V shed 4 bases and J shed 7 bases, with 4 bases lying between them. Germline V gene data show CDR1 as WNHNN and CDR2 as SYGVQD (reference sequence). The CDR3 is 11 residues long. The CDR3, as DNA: TGCGCCAGCAGTGGGCTCGGGGAGCTGTTTTTT. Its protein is CASSGLGELFF.